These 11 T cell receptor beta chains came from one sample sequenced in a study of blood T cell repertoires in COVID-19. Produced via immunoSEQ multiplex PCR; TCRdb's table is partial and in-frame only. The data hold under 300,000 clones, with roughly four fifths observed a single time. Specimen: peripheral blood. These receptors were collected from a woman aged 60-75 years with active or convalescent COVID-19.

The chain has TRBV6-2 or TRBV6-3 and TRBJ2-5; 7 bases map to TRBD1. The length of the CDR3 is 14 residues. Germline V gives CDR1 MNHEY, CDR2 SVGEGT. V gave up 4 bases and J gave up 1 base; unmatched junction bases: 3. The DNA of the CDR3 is TGTGCCAGCAGTTCCCGACAGGGCCAAGAGACCCAGTACTTC. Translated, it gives CASSSRQGQETQYF.

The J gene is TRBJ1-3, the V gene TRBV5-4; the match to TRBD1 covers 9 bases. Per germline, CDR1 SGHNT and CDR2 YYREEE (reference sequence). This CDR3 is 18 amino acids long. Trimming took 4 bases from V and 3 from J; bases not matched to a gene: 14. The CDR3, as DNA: TGTGCCAGCAGCGATCGTCGTACAGGGGGCGGTGGTGGAAACACCATATATTTT. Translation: CASSDRRTGGGGGNTIYF.

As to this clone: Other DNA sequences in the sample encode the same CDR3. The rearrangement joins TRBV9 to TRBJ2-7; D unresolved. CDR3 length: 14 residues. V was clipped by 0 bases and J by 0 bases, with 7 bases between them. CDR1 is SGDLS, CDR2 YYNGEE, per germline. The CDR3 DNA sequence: TGTGCCAGCAGCGTAGTGGGCAGCTCCTACGAGCAGTACTTC. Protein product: CASSVVGSSYEQYF.

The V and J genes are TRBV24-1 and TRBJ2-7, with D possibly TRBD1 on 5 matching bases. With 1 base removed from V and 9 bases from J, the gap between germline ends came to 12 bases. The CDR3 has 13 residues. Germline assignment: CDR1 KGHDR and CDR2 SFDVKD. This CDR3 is CATSDFVGDRQYF. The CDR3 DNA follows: TGTGCCACCAGTGATTTCGTTGGAGACAGGCAGTACTTC.

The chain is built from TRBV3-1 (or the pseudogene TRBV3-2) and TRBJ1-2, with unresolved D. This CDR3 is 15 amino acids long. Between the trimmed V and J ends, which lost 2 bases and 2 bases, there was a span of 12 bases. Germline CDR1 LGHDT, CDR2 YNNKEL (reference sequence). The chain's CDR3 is CASSQYHSLNYGYTF. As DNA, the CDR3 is TGTGCCAGCAGCCAATATCACAGTCTCAACTATGGCTACACCTTC.

CDR3 sequence: CASSAWTGLDTGELFF. The CDR3 bases are TGTGCCAGCAGCGCCTGGACAGGGTTGGACACCGGGGAGCTGTTTTTT. V is TRBV9 and J is TRBJ2-2, with TRBD1 matching over 8 bases. The CDR3 totals 16 residues. V shed 3 bases and J 3 bases; nucleotides not matched to a gene: 7. Germline V lookup: CDR1 SGDLS, CDR2 YYNGEE.

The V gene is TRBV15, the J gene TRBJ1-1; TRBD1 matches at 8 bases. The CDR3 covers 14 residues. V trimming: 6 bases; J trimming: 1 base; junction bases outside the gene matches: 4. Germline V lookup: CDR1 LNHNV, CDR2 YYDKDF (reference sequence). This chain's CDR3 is CATRKGQANTEAFF. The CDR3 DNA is TGTGCCACCAGGAAGGGACAGGCGAACACTGAAGCTTTCTTT.

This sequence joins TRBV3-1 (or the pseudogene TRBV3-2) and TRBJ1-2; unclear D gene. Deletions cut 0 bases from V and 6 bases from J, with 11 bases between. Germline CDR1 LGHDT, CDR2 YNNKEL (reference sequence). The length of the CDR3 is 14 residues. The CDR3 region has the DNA TGTGCCAGCAGCCAAGATCGCCTCGGGAATGGCTACACCTTC. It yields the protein CASSQDRLGNGYTF.

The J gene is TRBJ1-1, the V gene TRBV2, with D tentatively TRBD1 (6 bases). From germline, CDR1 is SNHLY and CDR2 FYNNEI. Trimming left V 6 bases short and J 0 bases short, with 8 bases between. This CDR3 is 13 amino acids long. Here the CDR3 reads CASRGAMNTEAFF. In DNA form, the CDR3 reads TGTGCCAGCAGGGGGGCCATGAACACTGAAGCTTTCTTT. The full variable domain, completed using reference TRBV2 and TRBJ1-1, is EPEVTQTPSHQVTQMGQEVILRCVPISNHLYFYWYRQILGQKVEFLVSFYNNEISEKSEIFDDQFSVERPDGSNFTLKIRSTKLEDSAMYFCASRGAMNTEAFFGQGTRLTVV.

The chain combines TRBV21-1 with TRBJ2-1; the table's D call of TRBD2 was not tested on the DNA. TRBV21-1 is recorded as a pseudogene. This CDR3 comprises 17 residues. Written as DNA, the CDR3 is TGTGCCAGCAGCAGCGGGACTCCCGTGGGGTCCTACAATGAGCAGTTCTTC. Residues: CASSSGTPVGSYNEQFF.

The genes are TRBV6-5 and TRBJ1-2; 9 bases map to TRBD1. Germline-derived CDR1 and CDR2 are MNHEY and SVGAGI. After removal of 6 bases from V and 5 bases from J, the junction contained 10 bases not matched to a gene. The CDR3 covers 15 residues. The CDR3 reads CASRHGRDREYGYTF. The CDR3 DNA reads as TGTGCCAGCAGACACGGCCGGGACAGGGAGTATGGCTACACCTTC.